The sequence of this T cell receptor (beta chain) was determined in a study of blood T cell repertoires in COVID-19. Trimming removed 0 bases at V and 1 base at J, with 15 bases between. The CDR3 has 17 amino acids. From germline, CDR1 is LNHDA and CDR2 SQIVND (reference sequence). This table comes from immunoSEQ multiplex PCR, and its TCRdb copy is limited to in-frame clones, with some not included. The sample carries 150,000 or so clones, around four fifths recorded once. The chain recombines TRBV19 with TRBJ1-2; possibly TRBD1 for D (6 bases). The TCR sequence derives from a woman in her forties or fifties who had recovered from COVID-19. The sequencing input was PBMCs or T cells enriched from blood (not recorded which). The DNA for the CDR3 is TGTGCCAGTAGTATAGATCCTAGGGGGGAGGGTAACTATGGCTACACCTTC. Translating gives CASSIDPRGEGNYGYTF.